This TCR beta chain was identified during a study of T cell responses to AZD1222 COVID-19 vaccine (dated by TCRdb to about 2021). Regarding the complete study: A total of just over 230 trial participants underwent TCR sequencing, of whom 207 had received two doses of AZD1222 and around 25 had received two doses of the MenACWY control vaccine. Trial participants were enrolled into age subgroups of 18-55, 56-69 and 70-plus years, which contained approximately 150, 28 and 58 TCR-sequenced participants, respectively.

The full study reports these points: Because no day 14 peak-response samples were available, the repertoires could be characterized only after the peak T cell response. Nearly half of unique spike-specific TCRs reportedly recognized epitopes outside regions mutated in the B.1.351 and B.1.1.7 variants. In the small 56-69-year group, the increase in depth fell short of significance, most likely because of low power. The vaccine-associated CD4 TCRs covered the entire spike protein, and the dominant responses fell in regions 160-218 and 743-854. Most participants were white British and females outnumbered males, and the authors suggested that clonal diversity may have been underestimated. After two AZD1222 doses, spike-specific TCR breadth and depth were significantly higher than at day 0 and than in MenACWY recipients. Only a handful of AZD1222 recipients were SARS-CoV-2 seropositive at baseline, limiting conclusions about previously exposed vaccinees.

Of note for this clone: The antigen it binds to is not known. No much larger clone exists at a distance of one base, and base qualities are not known.

The CDR3 regions of human TCRbeta chains were subjected to immunosequencing. Per the original workflow: Repertoire TCRs were checked for matches against a reference library of SARS-CoV-2-specific TCRs that had been generated using the MIRA antigen-specificity platform. Breadth was defined as the fraction of unique TCRs that were SARS-CoV-2-associated. Depth was defined as the fraction of total T cells that were SARS-CoV-2-associated. Using the MIRA data, every spike-specific TCR was mapped to the spike region that the TCR reacted to and assigned to either a CD4 or a CD8 class. Log10-transformed breadth and depth values were compared by one-way ANOVA with Sidak's multiple comparisons tests. This is the immuneACCESS table as TCRdb keeps it, with only in-frame sequences that have V and J called. A part of the clones is gone; compared with another copy, unresolved V genes explain less than half, and the rest is unexplained. The D gene and trimming were derived from the DNA, and the V and J assignments and clone size from that table. This sample is represented by fewer than 100,000 clones; 87% of them were singletons. Of the sample, roughly 12% is held by the ten largest clones.

The CDR3 runs 15 residues from the cysteine to the phenylalanine. CDR3 DNA only is kept here, 45 bases in frame from base 1. V trim: 5 bases; J trim: 4 bases; unmatched bases: 8. CDR1 and CDR2 are drawn from the germline V gene: SGHTA, FQGNSA. Explained via the paper, the time point label denotes: about 28 days (+/-7) after the second vaccine dose. AZD1222 recipients with second doses at about 4 weeks or about 12 weeks were pooled, because spike-specific TCR depth and breadth did not differ between schedules. Samples from vaccinated people were obtained from the UK trials COV001 and COV002, which included a single-blind randomized controlled phase 2/3 trial of AZD1222 (ChAdOx1 nCoV-19) in healthy adults. For TCRbeta chain sequencing, PBMC samples from trial participants were taken at day 0 and at day 28 after the second dose.

The TCR was taken from an adult who received the AZD1222 COVID-19 vaccine. The chain employs TRBV7-2 and TRBJ1-1, and 9 junctional nucleotides match TRBD1. The sample here was peripheral blood, taken 28 days after the second AZD1222 dose. The CDR3 sequence is CASSVTGGKGTEAFF. The nucleotide sequence reads TGTGCCAGCAGCGTAACAGGGGGCAAGGGCACTGAAGCTTTCTTT.